These 11 T cell receptor beta chains originate from one sample sequenced in a study of T cell responses to AZD1222 COVID-19 vaccine. The protocol was immunoSEQ multiplex PCR, while the TCRdb copy is restricted to in-frame clones and leaves out a portion. This table has around 110,000 clones, more than 75% appearing once. The specimen was peripheral blood, collected on day 0 of AZD1222 vaccination. All receptors derive from an adult in good health.

This clone was found once. This chain connects TRBV5-6 to TRBJ2-7; 7 nucleotides align to TRBD2. This CDR3 has 14 amino acids. Per germline, CDR1 SGHDT and CDR2 YYEEEE. The trim removed 5 bases at V and 3 bases at J, leaving 8 bases unmatched. CDR3 DNA sequence: TGTGCCAGCAGGGCTACTAGCGCCCACTACGAGCAGTACTTC. Translation gives CASRATSAHYEQYF.

This clone was picked up a small number of times. V usage is TRBV14 and J usage is TRBJ1-3, with D uncertain. The CDR3 is made up of 16 amino acids. Trimming removed 0 bases from V and 6 bases from J, with 15 bases in between. Germline CDR1 and CDR2: SGHDN and FVKESK. CDR3 region: CASSQDLDGFSNTIYF. CDR3 DNA: TGTGCCAGCAGCCAAGACCTGGACGGATTTTCAAACACCATATATTTT.

V is TRBV10-3 and J is TRBJ2-2; D possibly corresponds to TRBD2 (6 bases). Germline CDR1 ENHRY, CDR2 SYGVKD. The CDR3 is 14 residues long. Trimming stripped 10 bases from V and 6 bases from J, with 18 bases between. CDR3: CASLEGGWAGELFF. The DNA of the CDR3 is TGTGCCAGCCTGGAGGGAGGTTGGGCCGGGGAGCTGTTTTTT.

CDR3: CASSPHTERETQYF. CDR3 coding DNA: TGTGCCAGCAGCCCCCACACCGAAAGGGAGACCCAGTACTTC. The chain is built from TRBV9 and TRBJ2-5, with D hard to call. Trimming stripped 4 bases from V and 5 bases from J, with 15 bases between. Germline V gene sequence: CDR1 SGDLS, CDR2 YYNGEE. This CDR3 has 14 amino acids.

This sequence joins TRBV11-2 and TRBJ2-3, with 10 positions matching TRBD2. Trimming at V came to 1 base and at J to 6 bases, leaving 4 bases not matched to a gene. This CDR3 contains 15 residues. In germline, CDR1 is SGHAT, CDR2 FQNNGV. CDR3 nucleotides: TGTGCCAGCAGCTTAGTGGAGCGGGGGGGGGATACGCAGTATTTT. It translates to CASSLVERGGDTQYF.

This rearrangement joins TRBV28 to TRBJ1-5; a weak D match, TRBD1 (5 bases). Per germline, CDR1 MDHEN and CDR2 SYDVKM. V lost 6 bases to trimming and J lost 4 bases, with 22 bases between them. The CDR3 covers 17 residues. CDR3 nucleotides: TGTGCCAGCAGAACAACCGCGACAGCGGCCGTGAATCAGCCCCAGCATTTT. As protein: CASRTTATAAVNQPQHF.

This chain joins TRBV2 and TRBJ1-2; the match to TRBD1 covers 7 bases. The CDR3 totals 14 residues. The trim removed 5 bases at V and 4 bases at J, leaving 7 bases unmatched. CDR1 is SNHLY, CDR2 FYNNEI, per germline. CDR3 sequence: CASSPGGLFYGYTF. CDR3 DNA: TGTGCCAGCAGTCCAGGGGGACTATTCTATGGCTACACCTTC.

The V and J genes are TRBV28 and TRBJ2-3; 12 nucleotides match TRBD2. After removal of 3 bases from V and 7 bases from J, the junction contained 11 bases not matched to a gene. CDR1 and CDR2 (germline): MDHEN, SYDVKM. There are 17 residues in the CDR3. Here the CDR3 reads CASSFLPTSGSRHTQYF. CDR3 DNA sequence: TGTGCCAGCAGTTTCTTACCGACTAGCGGGAGTCGCCATACGCAGTATTTT. Combining the CDR3 with reference TRBV28 and TRBJ2-3 gives the whole variable domain DVKVTQSSRYLVKRTGEKVFLECVQDMDHENMFWYRQDPGLGLRLIYFSYDVKMKEKGDIPEGYSVSREKKERFSLILESASTNQTSMYLCASSFLPTSGSRHTQYFGPGTRLTVL.

V gene TRBV7-8 combines with J gene TRBJ1-2; D gene unclear. The germline V and J ends were trimmed by 2 bases and 0 bases, with 4 bases remaining between them. In germline, CDR1 is SGHVS, CDR2 FQNEAQ. CDR3 length equals 13 residues. The CDR3 spells CASSLTTNYGYTF. As DNA, the CDR3 is TGTGCCAGCAGCTTAACAACTAACTATGGCTACACCTTC.

This chain joins TRBV7-3 and TRBJ2-3; the D is unclear. Germline-derived CDR1 and CDR2 are SGHTA and FQGTGA. With 4 bases removed from V and 0 bases from J, the gap between germline ends came to 8 bases. The CDR3 length is 14 residues. CDR3 sequence reads: CASSSTGSTDTQYF. CDR3 nucleotide sequence: TGTGCCAGCAGCTCGACTGGTAGCACAGATACGCAGTATTTT.

This rearrangement joins TRBV28 to TRBJ2-7; weak D call: TRBD1 (5 bases). The CDR3 contains 13 residues. V lost 4 bases and J lost 2, with 9 bases in between. The V gene's germline CDR1 is MDHEN and CDR2 SYDVKM. CDR3: CASSWTPTYEQYF. CDR3 DNA: TGTGCCAGCAGTTGGACACCCACCTACGAGCAGTACTTC.